This entry features one T cell receptor beta chain sequence. Its antigen is undetermined. These data are taken from a study of cytomegalovirus exposure and HLA in healthy donors. Study results and limitations: Rarity characterized most TCR sequences, yet some public TCRs appeared in many donors.

Healthy bone marrow donors made up the donors. CDR3 length equals 17 residues. Germline CDR1 reads LGHNA; CDR2 reads YSLEER. V trimming: 4 bases; J trimming: 2 bases; junction bases outside the gene matches: 14. The PCR was carried out with 60 Vbeta primers and 13 Jbeta primers. Sequenced by immunoSEQ multiplex PCR; TCRdb stores in-frame clones only, minus some. In total, the table holds approximately 110,000 clones. The sequencing input was PBMCs. This receptor was taken from a man between 35 and 55 years old in good health and CMV-seronegative. The chain combines TRBV4-3 with TRBJ2-7; 7 bases match TRBD2. CDR3 sequence reads: CASSLTFSGRSAYEQYF. DNA of the CDR3: TGCGCCAGCAGCCTAACCTTTAGCGGGCGTAGCGCCTACGAGCAGTACTTC.